This T cell receptor (beta chain) was found in a study of cytomegalovirus exposure and HLA in healthy donors. Turning to the study itself: The 130 or so validation repertoires were reported in a later analysis to have been generated on the same platform as the 666 first-cohort repertoires. Study-wide findings and caveats: Whilst most TCR sequences proved rare, a subset of public TCRs occurred across many donors. A classifier reportedly called cytomegalovirus status with high sensitivity and specificity. In the roughly 120 validation repertoires, a later analysis found that first-cohort TCR clusters tended to co-occur.

In the case of this clone: The antigen is undetermined.

TCRdb's copy holds only in-frame clones and misses some; the assay was immunoSEQ multiplex PCR. This table has about 130,000 clones, 85% to 90% appearing once. The receptor was derived from a woman in her thirties in good health and CMV-seropositive. The sequenced sample was PBMCs.

CDR3 nucleotides: TGTGCCAGCAGCTTACCAACTAGCACAGATACGCAGTATTTT. Its protein is CASSLPTSTDTQYF. The chain joins TRBV5-6 to TRBJ2-3; D ambiguous. The CDR3 is 14 residues long. Germline assignment: CDR1 SGHDT and CDR2 YYEEEE. Trimming removed 2 bases at V and 0 bases at J, with 7 bases between.